This record concerns one TCR beta chain sequence. The authors' processing: Nucleated cell number was recorded as an estimate derived from reference gene primer amplification. Sequencing was performed with immunoSEQ multiplex PCR; in TCRdb, only in-frame clones are kept and a portion is missing. The V and J calls and clone size were taken over from that table, and D and trimming were inferred from the DNA. The table records about 210,000 clones, over 75% of them present only once. The data stem from a study of blood T cell repertoires in COVID-19. About the research overall: Acute and convalescent COVID-19 samples came from the United States, Italy and Spain.

CDR3 size: 14 residues. The ends were cut back, 6 bases at V and 7 bases at J, with 19 bases in the middle. Germline values: CDR1 SQVTM, CDR2 ANQGSEA. Participants spanned ages 18 to 89 years and resided in 20 to 30 US areas. Which cohort a participant joined came from the clinical history participants gave. The source is a young man in a cohort exposed to, infected with or recovered from COVID-19 (not recorded which). Sequences were obtained from PBMCs or T cells enriched from blood (not recorded which). The chain carries TRBV29-1 and TRBJ2-1; D is unresolved. The CDR3 is CSVHSELIRNEQFF. Here the CDR3 DNA reads TGCAGCGTCCATTCGGAGTTAATAAGGAATGAGCAGTTCTTC.